Listed here are 14 T cell receptor beta chains from one sample, sequenced in a study of blood T cell repertoires in COVID-19. The assay was immunoSEQ multiplex PCR, and TCRdb's table has in-frame clones only and misses some. The table records hundreds of thousands of clones, approximately 89% of them present only once. Sample: peripheral blood. All receptors come from a woman aged 55-69 years with COVID-19, enrolled during active disease.

V and J are TRBV6-6 and TRBJ2-1; unclear D gene. CDR1 MNHNY and CDR2 SVGAGI come from the germline V gene (reference sequence). Trimming removed 4 bases from V and 0 bases from J, with 4 bases in between. The CDR3 totals 13 residues. The DNA of the CDR3 is TGTGCCAGCAGTTCGAGCTCCTACAATGAGCAGTTCTTC. It yields the protein CASSSSSYNEQFF.

This clone was picked up one time. This chain connects TRBV2 to TRBJ1-5; 7 nucleotides align to TRBD1. V shed 5 bases and J 7 bases; nucleotides not matched to a gene: 11. This CDR3 comprises 15 residues. In germline, CDR1 is SNHLY, CDR2 FYNNEI. Here the CDR3 DNA reads TGTGCCAGCAGTTATAACCGGGACAGTTTCCAGCCCCAGCATTTT. Its protein is CASSYNRDSFQPQHF.

The chain links TRBV27 to TRBJ2-7; 7 positions agree with TRBD1. With 6 bases clipped from V and 3 bases from J, the junction kept 11 bases outside the gene matches. Germline-derived CDR1 and CDR2 are MNHEY and SMNVEV (reference sequence). The CDR3 loop spans 15 amino acids. The CDR3 sequence is CASSCPGQFFYEQYF. The CDR3 DNA is TGTGCCAGCAGCTGCCCGGGACAGTTTTTCTACGAGCAGTACTTC.

The chain uses TRBV3-1 (or the pseudogene TRBV3-2) and TRBJ1-1, with a possible D match to TRBD1 (5 bases). The CDR3 covers 15 residues. The germline CDR1 and CDR2 sequences are LGHDT and YNNKEL (reference sequence). V was pared by 5 bases and J by 5 bases, with 18 bases between. CDR3 coding DNA: TGTGCCAGCAGCAGCCAAGCTGCGGGGGTAACTGAAGCTTTCTTT. Translated: CASSSQAAGVTEAFF.

This rearrangement joins TRBV3-1 (or the pseudogene TRBV3-2) to TRBJ1-2; D ambiguous. The CDR3 has 19 amino acids. Germline lookup yields CDR1 LGHDT and CDR2 YNNKEL (reference sequence). V was cut by 2 bases and J by 3 bases, with 25 bases left in between. CDR3 sequence reads: CASSQYSSGRRLTDYGYTF. CDR3 nucleotide sequence: TGTGCCAGCAGCCAATATAGCAGCGGCAGGCGCCTAACGGACTATGGCTACACCTTC.

The chain uses TRBV7-3 and TRBJ2-7, with TRBD1 matching 8 bases. The germline CDR1 and CDR2 sequences are SGHTA and FQGTGA. The V gene end was trimmed by 5 bases and the J gene end by 2 bases; junction bases not matched to a gene: 8. This CDR3 contains 15 residues. This chain's CDR3 is CASSPFGQGPYEQYF. In DNA, the CDR3 is TGTGCCAGCAGCCCGTTCGGACAGGGACCCTACGAGCAGTACTTC.

The J gene is TRBJ2-7, the V gene TRBV27; a possible D gene is TRBD1 (6 bases). The CDR3 is made up of 15 amino acids. The germline gives CDR1 MNHEY, CDR2 SMNVEV (reference sequence). The V and J ends lost 6 bases and 0 bases respectively, with 15 bases between them. CDR3 DNA: TGTGCCAGCAGCAAGAGCGGCAGGGGCTCCTACGAGCAGTACTTC. It yields the protein CASSKSGRGSYEQYF.

In this sample, this clone turned up once. The chain has TRBV28 and TRBJ1-2; a possible D gene is TRBD1 (6 bases). Trimming cost V 1 base and J 7 bases, with 16 bases left between them. The CDR3 consists of 15 residues. Per the germline V gene, CDR1 is MDHEN and CDR2 is SYDVKM. The CDR3 loop reads CASSLYPQGSIGYTF. Here the CDR3 DNA reads TGTGCCAGCAGTTTATACCCACAGGGTTCAATTGGCTACACCTTC.

V is TRBV18 and J is TRBJ2-2; D unclear. Germline V gene lookup returns CDR1 KGHSH and CDR2 LQKENI. V gave up 0 bases and J gave up 2 bases, with 4 bases separating them. The CDR3 loop spans 14 amino acids. The CDR3 loop is CASSPPSNTGELFF. The CDR3, as DNA: TGTGCCAGCTCACCACCCAGTAACACCGGGGAGCTGTTTTTT. The whole variable domain, filled in from reference TRBV18 and TRBJ2-2, reads NAGVMQNPRHLVRRRGQEARLRCSPMKGHSHVYWYRQLPEEGLKFMVYLQKENIIDESGMPKERFSAEFPKEGPSILRIQQVVRGDSAAYFCASSPPSNTGELFFGEGSRLTVL.

The chain links TRBV10-3 to TRBJ2-1, with 9 bases fitting TRBD2. The V and J ends lost 10 bases and 5 bases, in that order; junction bases with no gene match: 6. Germline CDR1 is ENHRY and CDR2 is SYGVKD. CDR3 length: 13 amino acids. CDR3 sequence: CATQAGGHNEQFF. DNA for the CDR3: TGTGCCACCCAGGCGGGGGGGCACAATGAGCAGTTCTTC.

This clone was observed once. The chain recombines TRBV19 with TRBJ1-2; 8 bases are shared with TRBD1. This CDR3 has 14 residues. V shed 4 bases, J shed 4 bases, and the junction held 5 bases outside the gene matches. Germline values: CDR1 LNHDA, CDR2 SQIVND (reference sequence). CDR3 residues: CASSRGQALYGYTF. The CDR3 bases are TGTGCCAGTAGTAGGGGACAGGCCCTCTATGGCTACACCTTC.

The chain recombines TRBV7-2 with TRBJ1-2; TRBD1 might be the D (5 bases). The germline CDR1 and CDR2 sequences are SGHTA and FQGNSA. Trimming removed 2 bases at V and 5 bases at J, with 15 bases between. The length of the CDR3 is 15 residues. CDR3 residues: CASSLQSEGLYGYTF. CDR3 bases: TGTGCCAGCAGCTTACAGAGTGAGGGACTTTATGGCTACACCTTC.

The V call is TRBV2, the J call TRBJ1-1, with 7 bases matching TRBD1. CDR3 length: 14 amino acids. Germline trimming cut 5 bases from V and 2 bases from J; bases unmatched to any gene: 5. Germline CDR1 and CDR2: SNHLY and FYNNEI. CDR3 amino acids: CASSPWDRNTEAFF. Here the CDR3 DNA reads TGTGCCAGCAGTCCCTGGGACAGAAACACTGAAGCTTTCTTT. Filled out from reference TRBV2 and TRBJ1-1, the complete variable domain reads EPEVTQTPSHQVTQMGQEVILRCVPISNHLYFYWYRQILGQKVEFLVSFYNNEISEKSEIFDDQFSVERPDGSNFTLKIRSTKLEDSAMYFCASSPWDRNTEAFFGQGTRLTVV.

The rearrangement uses TRBV5-1 and TRBJ2-7, with TRBD1 as a possible D gene (5 bases). The germline CDR1 and CDR2 sequences are SGHRS and YFSETQ. V was trimmed by 5 bases and J by 5 bases, leaving 20 bases between them. This CDR3 is 15 amino acids long. The CDR3 protein is CASSYTGPSQDEQYF. CDR3 bases: TGCGCCAGCAGTTACACAGGACCGTCTCAGGACGAGCAGTACTTC.